The 20 T cell receptor beta chains listed next were all sequenced from one sample in a study of OX40 agonist ivuxolimab in advanced cancers. The method was immunoSEQ multiplex PCR; TCRdb's version includes in-frame clones alone and lacks a portion of them. The sample consists of about 31,000 clones, more than 85% of them appearing once. The sequences come from CD4+ or CD8+ T cells sorted from blood, collected in a trial of the OX40 agonist ivuxolimab. These receptors came from an adult with an advanced solid tumor such as melanoma, head and neck, liver or kidney cancer.

The V call is TRBV7-3, the J call TRBJ2-7; D is ambiguous. V lost 2 bases and J 2 bases, leaving 7 bases between the germline ends. Germline V gene data show CDR1 as SGHTA and CDR2 as FQGTGA. This CDR3 comprises 13 residues. The CDR3 nucleotides read TGTGCCAGCAGCTTAGGGGAAACCTACGAGCAGTACTTC. As protein: CASSLGETYEQYF.

This chain uses TRBV9 with TRBJ2-7; tentatively, D is TRBD1 or TRBD2 (5 bases each). The V end was cut by 4 bases, the J end by 6 bases, with 20 bases between. The CDR3 has 15 amino acids. The germline V gene has CDR1 SGDLS and CDR2 YYNGEE. The CDR3 coding sequence is TGTGCCAGCAGCTTTCAATCGACGCCGAGGGGCGAGCAGTACTTC. This encodes CASSFQSTPRGEQYF.

V gene TRBV7-9 combines with J gene TRBJ2-1, with TRBD2 identical over 8 bases. There are 15 residues in the CDR3. With 5 bases clipped from V and 7 bases from J, the junction kept 10 bases outside the gene matches. CDR1 SEHNR and CDR2 FQNEAQ come from the germline V gene (reference sequence). CDR3 amino acids: CASSLVTSDYNEQFF. The CDR3 DNA is TGTGCCAGCAGCCTAGTGACTAGCGATTATAATGAGCAGTTCTTC.

V is TRBV7-3 and J is TRBJ2-3; the D gene is possibly TRBD2 (6 bases). Trimming cost V 4 bases and J 4 bases, with 12 bases left between them. Germline values: CDR1 SGHTA, CDR2 FQGTGA. There are 14 residues in the CDR3. The CDR3 DNA sequence: TGTGCCAGCAGCTCGGGACTCGATCCAGATACGCAGTATTTT. Its protein product is CASSSGLDPDTQYF. Complete variable domain (other parts from reference TRBV7-3 and TRBJ2-3): GAGVSQTPSNKVTEKGKYVELRCDPISGHTALYWYRQSLGQGPEFLIYFQGTGAADDSGLPNDRFFAVRPEGSVSTLKIQRTERGDSAVYLCASSSGLDPDTQYFGPGTRLTVL.

V is TRBV4-1 and J is TRBJ2-7; D is ambiguous. Trimming removed 0 bases at V and 1 base at J, with 10 bases between. The V gene's germline CDR1 is MGHRA and CDR2 YSYEKL. This CDR3 contains 15 residues. The CDR3 spells CASSQDQVPSYEQYF. CDR3 DNA: TGCGCCAGCAGCCAAGATCAGGTACCGTCCTACGAGCAGTACTTC.

The chain uses TRBV11-2 and TRBJ2-6, with D tentatively TRBD1 (7 bases). V lost 5 bases to trimming and J lost 1 base, with 21 bases between them. The CDR3 is made up of 19 amino acids. CDR1 and CDR2 (germline): SGHAT, FQNNGV. The CDR3 sequence is CASSPPWGRGRSGANVLTF. The CDR3 coding sequence is TGTGCCAGCAGCCCGCCTTGGGGCAGGGGGAGGTCTGGGGCCAACGTCCTGACTTTC.

This clone was recorded a few times. This chain links TRBV28 with TRBJ1-1, with D possibly TRBD1 on 6 matching bases. There are 12 residues in the CDR3. V lost 3 bases and J 8 bases, leaving 10 bases between the germline ends. Germline-derived CDR1 and CDR2 are MDHEN and SYDVKM. This chain's CDR3 is CASSFDRMEAFF. DNA of the CDR3: TGTGCCAGCAGTTTCGACAGGATGGAAGCTTTCTTT.

The gene calls are TRBV7-9 and TRBJ1-2; D is uncertain. This CDR3 is built from 13 residues. In germline, CDR1 is SEHNR, CDR2 FQNEAQ (reference sequence). Trimming pared 2 bases from V and 14 bases from J, leaving 18 bases between. The CDR3 nucleotides read TGTGCCAGCAGCTTATCTTTGGGAGGCGCCGGTACCTTC. This codes for CASSLSLGGAGTF.

This chain joins TRBV2 and TRBJ2-7, with D tentatively TRBD2 (5 bases). There are 13 residues in the CDR3. V was trimmed by 7 bases and J by 0 bases, leaving 10 bases between them. The V gene's germline CDR1 is SNHLY and CDR2 FYNNEI. The CDR3 nucleotides are TGTGCCAGCACTGGAGGTGACTCCTACGAGCAGTACTTC. It codes for CASTGGDSYEQYF.

The J gene is TRBJ2-7, the V gene TRBV28, with D unresolved. V was clipped by 1 base and J by 2 bases, with 15 bases between them. This CDR3 contains 16 residues. Germline V gene lookup returns CDR1 MDHEN and CDR2 SYDVKM. CDR3 sequence (DNA): TGTGCCAGCAGTTTATCCCTGGGAACCTCCACCTACGAGCAGTACTTC. Encoded protein: CASSLSLGTSTYEQYF.

The gene calls are TRBV30 and TRBJ2-6; D may match TRBD1 or TRBD2 (5 bases each). Germline V lookup: CDR1 GTSNPN, CDR2 SVGIG (reference sequence). V was trimmed by 5 bases and J by 4 bases, leaving 12 bases between them. The CDR3 spans 14 residues. CDR3 region: CAWRRERGANVLTF. DNA of the CDR3: TGTGCCTGGCGCAGGGAGCGCGGGGCCAACGTCCTGACTTTC.

The V and J genes are TRBV27 and TRBJ2-1; D is ambiguous. V was trimmed by 0 bases and J by 6 bases, leaving 15 bases between them. In germline, CDR1 is MNHEY, CDR2 SMNVEV (reference sequence). This CDR3 contains 16 residues. CDR3 DNA sequence: TGTGCCAGCAGTTTATCCTCCCCGGCCACAACCAATGAGCAGTTCTTC. Its protein is CASSLSSPATTNEQFF.

The chain couples TRBV15 to TRBJ2-6; either TRBD1 or TRBD2 may supply D (7 bases each). There are 19 residues in the CDR3. Germline loops: CDR1 LNHNV, CDR2 YYDKDF (reference sequence). V was pared by 1 base and J by 0 bases, with 16 bases between. The DNA of the CDR3 is TGTGCCACCAGCAGAGCCCAGGGGGAGGGCCTCTCTGGGGCCAACGTCCTGACTTTC. Protein product: CATSRAQGEGLSGANVLTF.

This clone has a handful of counts. The CDR3 spells CASSLEGDNQPQHF. The CDR3 nucleotides are TGTGCCAGCAGCTTAGAAGGAGACAATCAGCCCCAGCATTTT. V is TRBV11-3 and J is TRBJ1-5; D unclear. The germline V gene has CDR1 SGHNT and CDR2 YENEEA. Deletions cut 0 bases from V and 3 bases from J, with 6 bases between. This CDR3 spans 14 amino acids.

The chain has TRBV5-5 and TRBJ1-1; D possibly corresponds to TRBD1 (5 bases). V was cut by 5 bases and J by 0 bases, with 17 bases left in between. The CDR3 is 16 residues long. Germline V gene data show CDR1 as SGHKS and CDR2 as YYEKEE (reference sequence). The CDR3 DNA is TGTGCCAGCAGATTAATGGGGGACCTCATGAACACTGAAGCTTTCTTT. This codes for CASRLMGDLMNTEAFF.

The J gene is TRBJ2-5, the V gene TRBV27; D perhaps matches TRBD1 (5 bases). The CDR3 spans 15 residues. CDR1 is MNHEY and CDR2 is SMNVEV in the germline V gene (reference sequence). V was cut by 1 base and J by 5 bases, with 14 bases left in between. The CDR3 protein is CASSLWATEVETQYF. The CDR3 nucleotides read TGTGCCAGCAGTTTATGGGCGACAGAGGTGGAGACCCAGTACTTC.

The chain recombines TRBV2 with TRBJ2-7, with 9 positions matching TRBD2. V was pared by 5 bases and J by 1 base, with 0 bases of the junction left unmatched. The CDR3 is made up of 13 amino acids. Germline V lookup: CDR1 SNHLY, CDR2 FYNNEI. CDR3 sequence reads: CASSSGRSYEQYF. In DNA, the CDR3 is TGTGCCAGCAGTAGCGGGAGGTCCTACGAGCAGTACTTC.

The chain joins TRBV7-9 to TRBJ2-7, with D perhaps matching TRBD2 (6 bases). Germline CDR1 is SEHNR and CDR2 is FQNEAQ (reference sequence). Trimming took off 4 bases at V and 4 bases at J, with 11 bases between the two ends. The CDR3 has 13 amino acids. DNA of the CDR3: TGTGCCAGCAGCTCCCCCGGAGGGTACGAGCAGTACTTC. The encoded protein is CASSSPGGYEQYF. Together with reference TRBV7-9 and TRBJ2-7, the CDR3 gives the full variable domain: DTGVSQNPRHKITKRGQNVTFRCDPISEHNRLYWYRQTLGQGPEFLTYFQNEAQLEKSRLLSDRFSAERPKGSFSTLEIQRTEQGDSAMYLCASSSPGGYEQYFGPGTRLTVT.

This sequence joins TRBV28 and TRBJ2-7; unclear D gene. Germline CDR1 is MDHEN and CDR2 is SYDVKM. This CDR3 spans 11 amino acids. V was clipped by 5 bases and J by 6 bases, with 8 bases between them. For the CDR3, the DNA is TGTGCCAGCAGTCCCAAGTGCGAGCAGTACTTC. Its protein is CASSPKCEQYF.

The rearrangement uses TRBV7-3 and TRBJ2-2; 8 bases match TRBD2. After removal of 3 bases from V and 4 bases from J, the junction contained 4 bases not matched to a gene. The CDR3 covers 15 residues. The germline V gene encodes CDR1 SGHTA and CDR2 FQGTGA. The CDR3 region has the DNA TGTGCCAGCAGCTTTAGCGGGGAGGGCACCGGGGAGCTGTTTTTT. Amino acid sequence: CASSFSGEGTGELFF. Supplemented by reference TRBV7-3 and TRBJ2-2, the full variable domain reads GAGVSQTPSNKVTEKGKYVELRCDPISGHTALYWYRQSLGQGPEFLIYFQGTGAADDSGLPNDRFFAVRPEGSVSTLKIQRTERGDSAVYLCASSFSGEGTGELFFGEGSRLTVL.